These 20 T cell receptor beta chains were sequenced from one sample in a study of cytomegalovirus exposure and HLA in healthy donors. Use of 60 Vbeta and 13 Jbeta primers characterized the PCR. Generated by immunoSEQ multiplex PCR, the TCRdb table keeps only in-frame clones and is missing some. The sample holds about 150,000 clones, over 70% seen once. Source material: PBMCs. Receptors were obtained from a woman aged 45 to 65 in good health and CMV-seropositive.

This clone was counted a few times. The chain recombines TRBV2 with TRBJ1-3; D unclear. V gave up 4 bases and J gave up 0 bases, with 13 bases separating them. The CDR3 consists of 16 residues. Germline V gene lookup returns CDR1 SNHLY and CDR2 FYNNEI. DNA of the CDR3: TGTGCCAGCAGTGTCAGGCCGGGGTACTCTGGAAACACCATATATTTT. This sequence encodes CASSVRPGYSGNTIYF.

This clone has just one count. Additional DNA sequences in this sample encode the identical CDR3. The chain couples TRBV15 to TRBJ2-3; 9 nucleotides agree with TRBD2. Germline CDR1 reads LNHNV; CDR2 reads YYDKDF (reference sequence). Unmatched junction bases numbered 2, after V lost 1 base and J lost 3 bases. This CDR3 has 15 amino acids. The CDR3: CATSRVSGGTDTQYF. In DNA form, the CDR3 reads TGTGCCACCAGCAGAGTAAGCGGGGGGACAGATACGCAGTATTTT.

This sequence joins TRBV5-1 and TRBJ2-5; possible D gene TRBD2, 7 bases. Trimming removed 4 bases from V and 1 base from J, with 14 bases in between. There are 15 residues in the CDR3. Germline lookup yields CDR1 SGHRS and CDR2 YFSETQ. The CDR3 sequence: CASSTLGGAQETQYF. The DNA of the CDR3 is TGCGCCAGCAGCACCCTAGGGGGGGCCCAAGAGACCCAGTACTTC.

This sequence joins TRBV7-2 and TRBJ2-7; 10 bases agree with TRBD2. The J segment lost 4 bases and the V segment lost 6 bases, leaving 6 bases of the junction unmatched. CDR1 SGHTA and CDR2 FQGNSA come from the germline V gene. The CDR3 contains 14 residues. The CDR3 bases are TGTGCCAGCAGTCCGGGACTAGCGACTTACGAGCAGTACTTC. Translated: CASSPGLATYEQYF.

The chain is built from TRBV7-9 and TRBJ2-7; 9 bases line up with TRBD1. The CDR3 has 14 residues. J lost 5 bases, V lost 3 bases, and 5 bases had no gene match. Germline CDR1 reads SEHNR; CDR2 reads FQNEAQ (reference sequence). CDR3 loop: CASSFGQGFNEQYF. CDR3 DNA: TGTGCCAGCAGCTTTGGACAGGGGTTCAACGAGCAGTACTTC.

The chain links TRBV10-3 to TRBJ2-1; 10 bases align to TRBD2. There are 14 residues in the CDR3. Germline CDR1 ENHRY, CDR2 SYGVKD. Trimming took 3 bases from V and 5 from J; bases not matched to a gene: 1. CDR3 sequence reads: CAISEAGGNNEQFF. The DNA of the CDR3 is TGTGCCATCAGTGAAGCGGGAGGGAACAATGAGCAGTTCTTC.

This chain links TRBV7-2 with TRBJ1-2; D call uncertain. Germline lookup yields CDR1 SGHTA and CDR2 FQGNSA. V was clipped by 1 base and J by 0 bases, with 9 bases between them. The CDR3 sequence is 15 residues long. The CDR3 spells CASSLEGGTNYGYTF. The CDR3, as DNA: TGTGCCAGCAGCTTAGAAGGCGGCACTAACTATGGCTACACCTTC.

The chain links TRBV30 to TRBJ1-2, with D perhaps matching TRBD1 (6 bases). The CDR3 covers 13 residues. V lost 4 bases to trimming and J lost 2 bases, with 11 bases between them. CDR1 and CDR2 from the germline V gene are GTSNPN and SVGIG (reference sequence). The CDR3 sequence is CAWNLQGNYGYTF. CDR3 sequence (DNA): TGTGCCTGGAACCTACAGGGAAACTATGGCTACACCTTC.

This clone has just one count. The rearrangement uses TRBV4-1 and TRBJ1-4; 8 positions match TRBD1. The junction had 8 bases not matched to a gene; V was cut back by 0 bases and J by 11 bases. The germline gives CDR1 MGHRA, CDR2 YSYEKL. CDR3 size: 15 residues. CDR3 nucleotide sequence: TGCGCCAGCAGCCAAGAATCAGGGGGCTGGGATAAACTGTTTTTT. Translating it yields CASSQESGGWDKLFF.

The rearrangement uses TRBV29-1 and TRBJ2-2, with D tentatively TRBD2 (7 bases). This CDR3 contains 15 residues. V was shortened by 6 bases and J by 0 bases, with 14 bases between the two germline ends. The V gene's germline CDR1 is SQVTM and CDR2 ANQGSEA. The CDR3, as DNA: TGCAGCGTCGCCCCGGGGGGCGCGAACACCGGGGAGCTGTTTTTT. Its translation: CSVAPGGANTGELFF.

V is TRBV7-2 and J is TRBJ2-1; TRBD2 aligns across 9 bases. The germline V gene encodes CDR1 SGHTA and CDR2 FQGNSA. The V and J ends lost 3 bases and 6 bases, in that order; junction bases with no gene match: 6. The CDR3 is made up of 15 amino acids. The CDR3 is CASSFKLAGGNEQFF. The CDR3 nucleotides are TGTGCCAGCAGCTTTAAACTAGCGGGTGGCAATGAGCAGTTCTTC.

V usage is TRBV5-6 and J usage is TRBJ1-2; 9 bases agree with TRBD1. CDR3 length equals 16 residues. Trimming took 4 bases from V and 8 from J; bases not matched to a gene: 15. Germline lookup yields CDR1 SGHDT and CDR2 YYEEEE. The chain's CDR3 is CASSQIKTTGGRGYTF. CDR3 bases: TGTGCCAGCAGCCAAATAAAGACGACAGGGGGAAGAGGCTACACCTTC.

In DNA form, the CDR3 reads TGCGCCAGCAGCCAAGTGGGAGTTTGGATGGGAGAGCAGTACTTC. It translates to CASSQVGVWMGEQYF. The chain links TRBV4-1 to TRBJ2-7; maybe TRBD2 (5 bases). Germline lookup yields CDR1 MGHRA and CDR2 YSYEKL. This CDR3 has 15 residues. The V end lost 1 base, the J end lost 7 bases, and 17 bases lay between the germline ends.

The rearrangement joins TRBV7-9 to TRBJ1-1; possibly TRBD1 for D (5 bases). Trimming cost V 7 bases and J 4 bases, with 10 bases left between them. From germline, CDR1 is SEHNR and CDR2 FQNEAQ (reference sequence). CDR3 size: 12 residues. The CDR3 DNA reads as TGTGCCAGCACCGGGGGGGGCACTGAAGCTTTCTTT. Translated: CASTGGGTEAFF.

This clone occurred once. V usage is TRBV2 and J usage is TRBJ2-7, with TRBD2 as a possible D gene (5 bases). V was trimmed by 9 bases and J by 2 bases, leaving 11 bases between them. Germline CDR1 SNHLY, CDR2 FYNNEI. CDR3 length: 12 amino acids. CDR3 sequence: CARRAPTYEQYF. CDR3 DNA: TGTGCCAGGCGGGCACCTACCTACGAGCAGTACTTC.

The gene calls are TRBV11-2 and TRBJ2-1; TRBD2 might be the D (5 bases). In germline, CDR1 is SGHAT, CDR2 FQNNGV. Trimming removed 5 bases from V and 7 bases from J, with 15 bases in between. The CDR3 runs to 14 residues. This chain's CDR3 is CASSPLYPGNEQFF. CDR3 sequence (DNA): TGTGCCAGCAGCCCCCTTTATCCGGGGAATGAGCAGTTCTTC.

CDR3 sequence (DNA): TGTGCTAGTGGCCCCGGACACCAAAATCAGCCCCAGCATTTT. Protein: CASGPGHQNQPQHF. The chain combines TRBV12-5 with TRBJ1-5; TRBD1 is a possible D gene (5 bases). V lost 6 bases and J 4 bases, leaving 13 bases between the germline ends. CDR3 size: 14 residues. Germline V gives CDR1 LGHNT, CDR2 FRNRAP.

This clone came up a few times. The chain carries TRBV4-3 and TRBJ1-6, with D tentatively TRBD1 (6 bases). In germline, CDR1 is LGHNA, CDR2 YSLEER. The CDR3 length is 14 residues. Trimming left V 4 bases short and J 5 bases short, with 9 bases between. The CDR3 loop reads CASSPGQHNSPLHF. The CDR3 DNA reads as TGCGCCAGCAGCCCTGGACAGCATAATTCACCCCTCCACTTT.

In DNA form, the CDR3 reads TGTGCCATCAGGGGGGGACAGGGTTACACTGAAGCTTTCTTT. This codes for CAIRGGQGYTEAFF. The chain carries TRBV10-3 and TRBJ1-1; 9 nucleotides match TRBD1. The V gene end was trimmed by 6 bases and the J gene end by 3 bases; junction bases not matched to a gene: 5. CDR3 length: 14 residues. In germline, CDR1 is ENHRY, CDR2 SYGVKD.

This clone appeared a few times. V gene TRBV5-6 combines with J gene TRBJ2-3; TRBD2 is a possible D gene (5 bases). The V gene lost 4 bases and the J gene lost 0 bases, with 15 bases spanning the gap. CDR1 and CDR2 (germline): SGHDT, YYEEEE. The CDR3 consists of 16 residues. This CDR3 reads CASSTNGKSSTDTQYF. The CDR3 DNA sequence: TGTGCCAGCAGCACAAACGGGAAATCTAGCACAGATACGCAGTATTTT.